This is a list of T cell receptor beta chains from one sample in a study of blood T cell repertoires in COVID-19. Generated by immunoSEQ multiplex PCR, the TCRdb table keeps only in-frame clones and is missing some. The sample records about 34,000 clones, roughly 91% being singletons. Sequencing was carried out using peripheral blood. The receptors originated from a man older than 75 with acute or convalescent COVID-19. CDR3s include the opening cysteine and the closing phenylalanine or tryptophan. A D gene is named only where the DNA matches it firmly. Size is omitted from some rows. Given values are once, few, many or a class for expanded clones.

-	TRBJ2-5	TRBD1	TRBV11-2	CASSTNPTGSQETQYF	TGTGCCAGCAGCACAAACCCGACAGGGAGCCAAGAGACCCAGTACTTC
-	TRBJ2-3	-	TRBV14	CASSQPAGGGHSFVTDTQYF	TGTGCCAGCAGCCAACCCGCCGGAGGGGGCCACTCTTTTGTCACAGATACGCAGTATTTT
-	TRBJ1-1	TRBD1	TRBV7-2	CASSDRENTEAFF	TGTGCCAGCAGCGACAGGGAAAACACTGAAGCTTTCTTT
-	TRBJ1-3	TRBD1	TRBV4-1	CASSQEDRGTLNTIYF	TGCGCCAGCAGCCAAGAAGACAGGGGGACACTAAACACCATATATTTT
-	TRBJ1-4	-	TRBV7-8	CASSLGRGSANEKLFF	TGTGCCAGCAGCTTAGGTCGGGGTTCCGCGAATGAAAAACTGTTTTTT
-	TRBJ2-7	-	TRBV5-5	CASSLPSSSYEQYF	TGTGCCAGCAGCTTGCCGAGTAGTTCCTACGAGCAGTACTTC
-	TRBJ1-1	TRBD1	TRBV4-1	CASSLTRLRGPTEAFF	TGCGCCAGCAGCCTAACCCGCCTCAGGGGGCCCACTGAAGCTTTCTTT
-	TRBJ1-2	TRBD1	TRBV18	CASSPGDSVSGYTF	TGTGCCAGCTCACCAGGGGACAGCGTCTCTGGCTACACCTTC
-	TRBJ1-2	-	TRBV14	CASSYYSGHGSGYTF	TGTGCCAGCAGCTATTACTCGGGACACGGCTCAGGCTACACCTTC
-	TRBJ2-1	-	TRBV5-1	CASSPGFASEQFF	TGCGCCAGCAGCCCTGGCTTTGCTAGCGAGCAGTTCTTC
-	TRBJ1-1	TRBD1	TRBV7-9	CASSRLTGTNTEAFF	TGTGCCAGCAGCCGCTTGACAGGGACTAACACTGAAGCTTTCTTT
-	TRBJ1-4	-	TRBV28	CASNRATNEKLFF	TGTGCCAGCAACAGGGCAACTAATGAAAAACTGTTTTTT
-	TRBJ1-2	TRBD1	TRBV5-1	CASSPYTGGRYGYTF	TGCGCCAGCAGCCCATATACAGGGGGCCGGTATGGCTACACCTTC
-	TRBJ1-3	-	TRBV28	CASYRDLTRNTIYF	TGTGCCAGCTACCGGGATCTAACACGGAACACCATATATTTT
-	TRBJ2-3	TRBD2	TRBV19	CASSGGTRGDTQYF	TGTGCCAGTAGTGGGGGGACTAGGGGAGATACGCAGTATTTT
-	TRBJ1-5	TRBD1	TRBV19	CASSMEGARGNQPQHF	TGTGCCAGTAGTATGGAGGGGGCTAGGGGCAATCAGCCCCAGCATTTT
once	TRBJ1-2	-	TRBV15	CATSRDSGGDGYTF	TGTGCCACCAGCAGAGATTCTGGGGGCGATGGCTACACCTTC
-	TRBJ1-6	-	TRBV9	CASSETGYWHSPLHF	TGTGCCAGCAGCGAAACAGGGTATTGGCATTCACCCCTCCACTTT
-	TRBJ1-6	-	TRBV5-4	CASSLGGAYNSPLHF	TGTGCCAGCAGCTTGGGGGGGGCCTATAATTCACCCCTCCACTTT
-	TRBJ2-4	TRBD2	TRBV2	CASLGSPGLAGGRAKNIQYF	TGTGCCAGCCTGGGGAGCCCGGGACTAGCGGGGGGGCGGGCCAAAAACATTCAGTACTTC
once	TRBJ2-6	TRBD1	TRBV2	CASMDRVISGANVLTF	TGTGCCAGCATGGACAGGGTTATATCTGGGGCCAACGTCCTGACTTTC
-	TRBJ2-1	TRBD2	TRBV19	CASSRGGGRNEQFF	TGTGCCAGTAGTCGGGGCGGGGGTCGTAATGAGCAGTTCTTC
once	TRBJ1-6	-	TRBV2	CASKRDSYNSPLHF	TGTGCCAGCAAACGGGATTCCTATAATTCACCCCTCCACTTT
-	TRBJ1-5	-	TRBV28	CASSRDFWEPQHF	TGTGCCAGCAGCCGGGATTTTTGGGAGCCCCAGCATTTT
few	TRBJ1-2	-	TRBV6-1	CASSEEQIYGYTF	TGTGCCAGCAGTGAGGAACAGATCTATGGCTACACCTTC
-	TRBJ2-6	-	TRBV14	CASRPDNSGANVLTF	TGTGCCAGCAGACCTGACAACTCTGGGGCCAACGTCCTGACTTTC
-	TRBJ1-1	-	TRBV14	CASSFTGLTEAFF	TGTGCCAGCAGTTTCACAGGGCTTACTGAAGCTTTCTTT
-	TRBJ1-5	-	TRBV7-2	CASSLVKDVSGQHF	TGTGCCAGCAGCTTAGTGAAAGACGTGTCGGGTCAGCATTTT
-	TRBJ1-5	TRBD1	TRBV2	CASSADRDQPQHF	TGTGCCAGCAGTGCAGACAGGGATCAGCCCCAGCATTTT
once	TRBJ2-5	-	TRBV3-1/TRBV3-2	CASSHFGTPQVSQYF	TGTGCCAGCAGCCATTTCGGGACTCCTCAGGTGTCCCAGTACTTC
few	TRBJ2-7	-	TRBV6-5	CASSLWASYEQYF	TGTGCCAGCTCCTTATGGGCTTCCTACGAGCAGTACTTC
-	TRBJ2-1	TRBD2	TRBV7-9	CASSLGGLSGGSSYNEQFF	TGTGCCAGTAGCTTAGGCGGCCTTAGCGGGGGGAGCTCCTACAATGAGCAGTTCTTC
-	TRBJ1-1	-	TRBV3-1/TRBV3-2	CASSPLAGVLNTEAFF	TGTGCCAGCAGCCCCTTAGCCGGCGTCCTGAACACTGAAGCTTTCTTT
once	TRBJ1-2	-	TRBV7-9	CASSRDITGYTF	TGTGCCAGCAGCCGGGACATAACTGGCTACACCTTC
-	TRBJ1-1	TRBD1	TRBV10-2	CASRQGARNTEAFF	TGCGCCAGCAGACAGGGGGCTAGGAACACTGAAGCTTTCTTT
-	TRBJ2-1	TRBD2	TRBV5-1	CASSAQGSSGGEQFF	TGCGCCAGCAGCGCTCAGGGGAGTAGCGGGGGGGAGCAGTTCTTC
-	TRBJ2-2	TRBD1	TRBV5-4	CASSLALGQAVGELFF	TGTGCCAGCAGCTTGGCCCTGGGACAGGCGGTCGGGGAGCTGTTTTTT
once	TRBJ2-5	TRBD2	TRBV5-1	CASSLVIPGLAGPAETQYF	TGCGCCAGCAGCTTGGTGATACCGGGACTAGCGGGGCCGGCAGAGACCCAGTACTTC
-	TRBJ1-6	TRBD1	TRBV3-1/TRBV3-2	CASSQDRQTGYSPLHF	TGTGCCAGCAGCCAAGATCGGCAGACAGGGTACTCACCCCTCCACTTT
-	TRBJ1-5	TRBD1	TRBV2	CASSALRFGQGRNQPQHF	TGTGCCAGCAGTGCCCTACGCTTCGGACAGGGTAGGAATCAGCCCCAGCATTTT
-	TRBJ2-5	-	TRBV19	CASSLWGPQETQYF	TGTGCCAGTAGTCTGTGGGGGCCGCAGGAGACCCAGTACTTC
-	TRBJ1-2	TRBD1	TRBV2	CASSARQGSYGYTF	TGTGCCAGCAGTGCCCGACAGGGAAGCTATGGCTACACCTTC
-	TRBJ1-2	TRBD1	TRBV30	CAWSWGQGNYGYTF	TGTGCCTGGAGTTGGGGACAGGGAAACTATGGCTACACCTTC
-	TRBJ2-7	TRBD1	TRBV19	CASSIEQGVSYEQYF	TGTGCCAGTAGTATTGAACAGGGGGTCTCCTACGAGCAGTACTTC
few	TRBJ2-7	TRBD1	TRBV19	CASSRGQGGRQYF	TGTGCCAGTAGTAGGGGACAGGGCGGGCGGCAGTACTTC
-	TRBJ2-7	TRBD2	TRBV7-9	CASSLERGLALAYEQYF	TGTGCCAGCAGCTTAGAACGGGGACTAGCACTTGCCTACGAGCAGTACTTC
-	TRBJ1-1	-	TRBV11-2	CASSDRVHTEAFF	TGTGCCAGCAGCGATCGGGTGCACACTGAAGCTTTCTTT
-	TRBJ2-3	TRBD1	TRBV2	CASSGQGSTDTQYF	TGTGCCAGCAGTGGACAGGGCAGCACAGATACGCAGTATTTT
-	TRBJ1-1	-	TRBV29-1	CSVGGASEAFF	TGCAGCGTGGGGGGGGCCTCTGAAGCTTTCTTT
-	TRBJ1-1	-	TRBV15	CATSRAGLNTEAFF	TGTGCCACCAGCAGAGCGGGATTGAACACTGAAGCTTTCTTT
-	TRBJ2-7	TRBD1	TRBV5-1	CASSQGQTYEQYF	TGCGCCAGCAGCCAGGGACAGACCTACGAGCAGTACTTC
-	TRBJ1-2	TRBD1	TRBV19	CASSQNRGYGYTF	TGTGCCAGTAGTCAAAACAGGGGCTATGGCTACACCTTC
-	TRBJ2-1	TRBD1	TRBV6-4	CASSDDGTGLNEQFF	TGTGCCAGCAGTGACGATGGGACAGGGCTCAATGAGCAGTTCTTC
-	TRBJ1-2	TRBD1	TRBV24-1	CATTETTGGYGYTF	TGTGCCACCACCGAGACCACAGGGGGTTATGGCTACACCTTC
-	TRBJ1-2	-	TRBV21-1	CASSPGTDRTF	TGTGCCAGCAGCCCCGGAACGGACAGAACGTTC